This T cell receptor beta chain was sequenced during a study of T cells in localized non-small cell lung cancer. Whole-study results and caveats: A denser population of T cells in blood accompanied longer overall survival. A median of about 60 of the top 100 tumor clones appeared in adjacent lung, which was paired and uninvolved. Clonality peaked in uninvolved adjacent lung rather than tumor.

Sequencing used immunoSEQ multiplex PCR; TCRdb keeps in-frame clones, though not all of them. The sample lists tens of thousands of clones, about 85% occurring once. Trimming removed 1 base from V and 8 bases from J, with 14 bases in between. This CDR3 comprises 14 residues. Germline V gene lookup returns CDR1 LNHDA and CDR2 SQIVND (reference sequence). In regard to this clone: The antigen remains unidentified.

The sequencing used peripheral blood, collected before any cancer treatment. The rearrangement links TRBV19 to TRBJ1-2, with D perhaps matching TRBD1 (6 bases). The receptor was derived from a female donor aged 60 or older with stage II squamous cell lung carcinoma. The CDR3 nucleotides are TGTGCCAGTAGTATAGGACAGGCTGGTTGGGGCTACACCTTC. Protein: CASSIGQAGWGYTF.